Presented here are 5 T cell receptor beta chains from one specimen sequenced in a study of cytomegalovirus exposure and HLA in healthy donors. The PCR was carried out with 60 Vbeta primers and 13 Jbeta primers. Generated by immunoSEQ multiplex PCR, the TCRdb table keeps only in-frame clones and is missing some. With 130,000 to 150,000 clones in the sample, the ten largest clones hold 0.8% to 1%. Sequencing was done on a sample of PBMCs. The receptor source for this set is a male donor in good health and CMV-seronegative.

The chain recombines TRBV20-1 with TRBJ1-2, with D maybe TRBD1 (5 bases). The germline V and J ends were trimmed by 5 bases and 7 bases, with 11 bases remaining between them. CDR1 is DFQATT and CDR2 is SNEGSKA in the germline V gene (reference sequence). The CDR3 is 11 amino acids. This CDR3 reads CSASGYSGYTF. The CDR3, as DNA: TGCAGTGCTTCAGGGTACAGTGGCTACACCTTC.

The CDR3 DNA follows: TGTGCCAGTGGTCGTACGGGGGTCACAAATGAGCAGTTCTTC. This sequence encodes CASGRTGVTNEQFF. The rearrangement uses TRBV19 and TRBJ2-1; D perhaps matches TRBD2 (6 bases). This CDR3 is 14 amino acids long. V was trimmed by 8 bases and J by 7 bases, leaving 18 bases between them. Germline CDR1 reads LNHDA; CDR2 reads SQIVND (reference sequence).

The J gene is TRBJ1-5, the V gene TRBV6-6, with D unresolved. The CDR3 length is 15 residues. The V end was cut by 6 bases, the J end by 1 base, with 13 bases between. Germline V gene sequence: CDR1 MNHNY, CDR2 SVGAGI (reference sequence). The CDR3 protein is CASRVAGSSNQPQHF. Here the CDR3 DNA reads TGTGCCAGCAGAGTCGCTGGGAGCAGCAATCAGCCCCAGCATTTT.

V gene TRBV5-6 combines with J gene TRBJ1-5; perhaps TRBD1 as D (6 bases). The V gene lost 5 bases and the J gene lost 4 bases, with 16 bases spanning the gap. CDR1 is SGHDT, CDR2 YYEEEE, per germline. CDR3 length: 15 amino acids. The CDR3 loop reads CASRSRGQLNQPQHF. For the CDR3, the DNA is TGTGCCAGCAGATCGCGCGGACAGCTTAATCAGCCCCAGCATTTT.

The V and J genes are TRBV6-1 and TRBJ1-4; 8 bases align to TRBD1. Germline values: CDR1 MNHNS, CDR2 SASEGT. The CDR3 consists of 15 residues. With V trimmed by 0 bases and J by 8 bases, 5 bases remained unmatched. CDR3 region: CASSEAQGVREKLFF. In DNA, the CDR3 is TGTGCCAGCAGTGAAGCACAGGGGGTGCGGGAAAAACTGTTTTTT.